The TCR beta chain under discussion was sequenced for a study of Ad26.COV2.S vaccination and SARS-CoV-2 variants. Sample treatment: roughly 18 received Ad26.COV2.S at low or high dose, single or two shots; 5 received placebo; per-sample allocation not given. All samples were drawn on day 63, counting from the first vaccine or placebo injection. Germline V gives CDR1 MNHEY, CDR2 SMNVEV (reference sequence). The CDR3 loop spans 16 amino acids. V dropped 0 bases and J dropped 7; count of bases not matched to a gene: 10. Only in-frame clones appear in the TCRdb table, and some are missing; sequencing was by immunoSEQ multiplex PCR. The table has about 350,000 clones, around nine tenths seen once.

Sequencing used peripheral blood, obtained in a trial of Ad26.COV2.S vaccine versus placebo. This TCR was sampled from a person between 18 and 59 years old who received the Ad26.COV2.S COVID-19 vaccine or a placebo. V and J are TRBV27 and TRBJ2-7; 9 bases fit TRBD1. This CDR3 reads CASSLSLTDRGTEQYF. CDR3 coding DNA: TGTGCCAGCAGTTTATCACTTACAGACAGGGGGACGGAGCAGTACTTC.